The entry that follows covers one TCR beta chain sequence. Its binding antigen is unknown. No per-base quality is available; no much larger clone lies one base away. Whole blood was collected in K2EDTA tubes by collaborating institutions according to the institutions' own protocols. For TCRbeta analysis, collaborators shipped samples as frozen whole blood, isolated PBMCs, or DNA extracted from either of those sample types. The sample is drawn from a study of blood T cell repertoires in COVID-19 (dated by TCRdb to about 2020). With regard to the full study: Samples covering the acute and convalescent phases of COVID-19 were provided by collaborators in the United States, Italy and Spain. The prospective study material was composed of cDNA or gDNA derived from T cells, B-cell-depleted T cells, or PBMCs. Subjects who had been exposed to COVID-19, were actively infected with it, or had recovered from it provided the deeply sampled blood TCRbeta repertoires that made up the dataset. The repertoires were made available in a free public database intended to serve as a resource for research on the immune response to SARS-CoV-2. The samples were drawn from two sources: the first 160 participants of the ongoing ImmuneRACE study, and fewer than 1,500 subjects contributed by 6 global collaborators. Sample metadata almost always included a de-identified subject ID, COVID-19 status, age in years and sex. Where available, HLA class I and class II types were taken from metadata supplied by the sample provider and were not determined by assay-based typing. The paper as a whole reports these results and caveats: Clinical and demographic metadata were provided uncurated, with the amount varying by source and participant.

The immunoSEQ Assay, a bias-controlled multiplex PCR, was used to amplify TCRbeta CDR3 regions from genomic DNA. The authors' pipeline ran thus. The number of nucleated cells in each sample was estimated by amplification of reference gene primers within the assay. Sequence reads were collapsed and filtered to measure the absolute abundance of every unique TCRbeta CDR3 rearrangement. For each sample, productive Simpson clonality was calculated as the square root of Simpson's diversity index across productive rearrangements. TCRdb carries this immuneACCESS record with in-frame sequences only. Its versions omit some clonotypes, under half of them owing to an unresolved V gene in the studies checked, with the rest unexplained. The V and J calls and clone size are taken from that table; D and trimming were inferred from the DNA. The sample table shows tens of thousands of clones, and just over 85% are seen once. The ten largest clones capture 15% to 20% of the sample.

Its CDR3 holds 18 amino acids, cysteine through phenylalanine. The CDR3 DNA has 54 bases and is translated from base 1. Trimming takes 3 bases from V and 0 bases from J, and the germline ends sit 18 bases apart. CDR1 and CDR2 (SGHTA, FQGTGA) derive from the germline V gene. The V and J segments used are TRBV7-3 and TRBJ1-5, with TRBD1 as a weak D call on 6 bases. The sequence came from a man between 65 and 85 years old with acute or convalescent COVID-19. Sequencing input: peripheral blood. CDR3 loop: CASSLTGRGPNSNQPQHF. The DNA sequence is as follows: TGTGCCAGCAGCTTGACAGGCCGAGGGCCTAATAGCAATCAGCCCCAGCATTTT. The full variable domain, completed from the reference TRBV7-3 and TRBJ1-5 proteins outside the CDR3, reads GAGVSQTPSNKVTEKGKYVELRCDPISGHTALYWYRQSLGQGPEFLIYFQGTGAADDSGLPNDRFFAVRPEGSVSTLKIQRTERGDSAVYLCASSLTGRGPNSNQPQHFGDGTRLSIL.